A selection of T cell receptor beta chains follows, all from one sample in a study of T cells after yellow fever vaccination. MiXCR, applied by TCRdb to the 5' RACE reads, yields one record per CDR3 protein. Among about 580,000 distinct CDR3 sequences listed, about a sixth were seen once. Sequences were derived from PBMCs, sampled 5 days after the first yellow fever vaccination. The receptor source for this set is a man between 18 and 35 years old who received the YFV17D yellow fever vaccine. CDR3s include the opening cysteine and the closing phenylalanine or tryptophan. D genes are given only for firm matches. Where a row states a size, it is once, few, many or the class of an expanded clone; other rows omit it.

D: -; J: TRBJ1-1; V: TRBV20-1; size: -; DNA: TGCAGTGCTAGCAGCGGCAGGGGTAGGGGAAACACTGAAGCTTTCTTT; CDR3: CSASSGRGRGNTEAFF
D: -; J: TRBJ2-3; V: TRBV24-1; size: -; DNA: TGTGCCACCAGTAAGCGGGATACGCAGTATTTT; CDR3: CATSKRDTQYF
D: TRBD2; J: TRBJ2-5; V: TRBV20-1; size: few; DNA: TGCAGTGCTAGAGCCGGGGGGTACCAAGAGACCCAGTACTTC; CDR3: CSARAGGYQETQYF
D: -; J: TRBJ1-5; V: TRBV12-3/TRBV12-4; size: -; DNA: -; CDR3: CASSSSRTVTHF
D: -; J: TRBJ1-2; V: TRBV5-1; size: few; DNA: TGCGCCAGCAGCTCAGGAGTTCGCTATGGCTACACCTTC; CDR3: CASSSGVRYGYTF
D: -; J: TRBJ1-5; V: TRBV5-1; size: -; DNA: TGCGCCAGTAGAAGGCAGGGCAATCAGCCCCAGCATTTT; CDR3: CASRRQGNQPQHF
D: TRBD1; J: TRBJ2-7; V: TRBV5-1; size: -; DNA: TGCGCCTGCGGTCCTGGACAGGTAACCTACGAGCAGTACTTC; CDR3: CACGPGQVTYEQYF
D: TRBD2; J: TRBJ2-3; V: TRBV7-2; size: few; DNA: TGTGCCAGCAGCTTACTGATCAGCGGGGTGGGGACAGATACGCAGTATTTT; CDR3: CASSLLISGVGTDTQYF
D: TRBD1; J: TRBJ2-5; V: TRBV20-1; size: few; DNA: TGCAGTGCTTTGGGACAGACCCAAGAGACCCAGTACTTC; CDR3: CSALGQTQETQYF
D: TRBD1; J: TRBJ2-2; V: TRBV7-9; size: few; DNA: TGTGCCAGCATCGACACAGGGGGCGTGAGAACCGGGGAGCTGTTTTTT; CDR3: CASIDTGGVRTGELFF
D: TRBD1; J: TRBJ1-2; V: TRBV4-3; size: -; DNA: TGCGCCAGCAACCCCGGGACAGGGGGCGTGGGCTACACCTTC; CDR3: CASNPGTGGVGYTF
D: TRBD2; J: TRBJ2-7; V: TRBV5-5; size: -; DNA: TGTGCCAGCAGCTTGATTCGCCGGACTAGAACCTACGAGCAGTACTTC; CDR3: CASSLIRRTRTYEQYF
D: -; J: TRBJ2-7; V: TRBV19; size: few; DNA: TGTGCCAGTAGTAAGGGACGGCTCTACGAGCAGTACTTC; CDR3: CASSKGRLYEQYF
D: -; J: TRBJ1-2; V: TRBV4-3; size: few; DNA: TGCGCCAGCAGCCAAGATAGGACGGCACTCGGCTACACCTTC; CDR3: CASSQDRTALGYTF
D: TRBD2; J: TRBJ2-1; V: TRBV19; size: few; DNA: TGTGCCAGTAGACGACTAGCGGATTCCTACAATGAGCAGTTCTTC; CDR3: CASRRLADSYNEQFF
D: TRBD2; J: TRBJ2-1; V: TRBV18; size: many; DNA: TGTGCCAGCGCCGGGACTAGCGGGGAATATCGTGAGCAGTTCTTC; CDR3: CASAGTSGEYREQFF
D: TRBD2; J: TRBJ2-7; V: TRBV15; size: -; DNA: TGTGCCACCAGCAGAGACCGAACCGGGGGGGCCCTCTTATACGAGCAGTACTTC; CDR3: CATSRDRTGGALLYEQYF
D: TRBD2; J: TRBJ2-1; V: TRBV20-1; size: many; DNA: TGCAGTGCATTTAGCGGGGGGAATGAGCAGTTCTTC; CDR3: CSAFSGGNEQFF
D: -; J: TRBJ1-1; V: TRBV4-1; size: -; DNA: TGCGCCAGCAGCCCGAGCGAGGGGTTATGGACTGAAGCTTTCTTT; CDR3: CASSPSEGLWTEAFF
D: TRBD2; J: TRBJ2-2; V: TRBV6-4; size: few; DNA: TGTGCCAGCAGCACCGGGACTAGCGGGAACACCGGGGAGCTGTTTTTT; CDR3: CASSTGTSGNTGELFF
D: TRBD2; J: TRBJ2-3; V: TRBV7-2; size: many; DNA: TGTGCCAGCAGTCCTAGGGACAGCGGGGGGCGTACGCAGTATTTT; CDR3: CASSPRDSGGRTQYF
D: -; J: TRBJ2-5; V: TRBV7-2; size: few; DNA: TGTGCCAGCAGCTTAGTTGCGGGACGGGGAGAGACCCAGTACTTC; CDR3: CASSLVAGRGETQYF
D: TRBD1; J: TRBJ1-2; V: TRBV7-2; size: few; DNA: TGTGCCAGCAGTTGGACAGGGGGCAACTATGGCTACACCTTC; CDR3: CASSWTGGNYGYTF
D: -; J: TRBJ2-7; V: TRBV18; size: few; DNA: TGTGCCAGCTCCGGGGGGGGACAGGCTTCCTACGAGCAGTACTTC; CDR3: CASSGGGQASYEQYF
D: -; J: TRBJ1-2; V: TRBV30; size: few; DNA: TGTGCCTGGAGTGAAGGGGGAGGAGGTGGCTACACCTTC; CDR3: CAWSEGGGGGYTF
D: -; J: TRBJ1-2; V: TRBV20-1; size: few; DNA: TGCAGTGCTAGAGATTTGTTCAGGGGTGACTATGGCTACACCTTC; CDR3: CSARDLFRGDYGYTF
D: -; J: TRBJ1-1; V: TRBV7-9; size: -; DNA: TGTGCCAGCAGCTTAGATACAGGCCTCTATCTGAAGGGAGCTTTCTTT; CDR3: CASSLDTGLYLKGAFF
D: -; J: TRBJ2-3; V: TRBV7-9; size: few; DNA: TGTGCCAGCAGCTTAGTAGGTTTGGGGGACACAGATACGCAGTATTTT; CDR3: CASSLVGLGDTDTQYF
D: -; J: TRBJ2-2; V: TRBV6-6; size: -; DNA: TGTGCCAGCAGTTACTCGATTGGGGGGCTCGGCACCGGGGAGCTGTTTTTT; CDR3: CASSYSIGGLGTGELFF
D: -; J: TRBJ1-1; V: TRBV28; size: once; DNA: TGTGCCAGCAGTTTTTTGGGGGGGCGGCCTCTCGGCGCTTTCTTT; CDR3: CASSFLGGRPLGAFF
D: -; J: TRBJ2-7; V: TRBV20-1; size: few; DNA: TGCTGTGCTAATCTCGGCCGGGAGCACAGGGGTTACGAGCAGTACTTC; CDR3: CCANLGREHRGYEQYF
D: -; J: TRBJ2-5; V: TRBV7-3; size: -; DNA: TGTGCCAGCAGCACGCTGGGGAAACTAGAGACCCAGTACTTC; CDR3: CASSTLGKLETQYF